This record covers a single TCR beta chain. The antigen remains unidentified. This specimen belongs to a study of Ad26.COV2.S vaccination and SARS-CoV-2 variants. Study-level background: Ad26.COV2.S given intramuscularly, once or twice 56 days apart. General study findings and limits: Similar non-spike TCR breadth was seen in vaccine and placebo recipients.

Profiling relied on immunoSEQ multiplex PCR, and the TCRdb table lists in-frame clones only, not all of them. The repertoire holds around 400,000 clones, with 80% to 90% as singletons. CDR1 is SGHRS and CDR2 is YFSETQ in the germline V gene. This CDR3 has 13 amino acids. Trimming took 4 bases from V and 6 from J; bases not matched to a gene: 7. Documented treatment: around 19 received Ad26.COV2.S at low or high dose, single or two shots; roughly five received placebo; per-sample allocation not given. All samples were drawn on day 63, counting from the first vaccine or placebo injection. The TCR was taken from a person aged 18-60 years who received the Ad26.COV2.S COVID-19 vaccine or a placebo. The sample here was peripheral blood, taken in a trial of Ad26.COV2.S vaccine versus placebo. V gene TRBV5-1 combines with J gene TRBJ2-7; 7 positions match TRBD2. CDR3 sequence (DNA): TGCGCCAGCAGCCCCCTAGGGGAGGGCGAGCAGTACTTC. As protein: CASSPLGEGEQYF.